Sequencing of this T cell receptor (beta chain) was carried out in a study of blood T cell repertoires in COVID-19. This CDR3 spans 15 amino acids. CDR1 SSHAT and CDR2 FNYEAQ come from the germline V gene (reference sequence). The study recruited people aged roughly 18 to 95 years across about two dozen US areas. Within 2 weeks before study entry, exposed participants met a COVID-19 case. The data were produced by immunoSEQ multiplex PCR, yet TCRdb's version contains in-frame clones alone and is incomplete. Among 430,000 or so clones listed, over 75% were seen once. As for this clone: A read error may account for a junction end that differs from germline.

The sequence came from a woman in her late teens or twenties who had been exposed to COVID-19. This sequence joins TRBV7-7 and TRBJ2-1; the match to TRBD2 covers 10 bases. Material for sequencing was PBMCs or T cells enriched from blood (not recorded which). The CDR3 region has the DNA TGTGCTAGCAGCAGCTCAGCGGGGGGGCTGAATGAGCAGTTCTTC. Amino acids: CASSSSAGGLNEQFF.